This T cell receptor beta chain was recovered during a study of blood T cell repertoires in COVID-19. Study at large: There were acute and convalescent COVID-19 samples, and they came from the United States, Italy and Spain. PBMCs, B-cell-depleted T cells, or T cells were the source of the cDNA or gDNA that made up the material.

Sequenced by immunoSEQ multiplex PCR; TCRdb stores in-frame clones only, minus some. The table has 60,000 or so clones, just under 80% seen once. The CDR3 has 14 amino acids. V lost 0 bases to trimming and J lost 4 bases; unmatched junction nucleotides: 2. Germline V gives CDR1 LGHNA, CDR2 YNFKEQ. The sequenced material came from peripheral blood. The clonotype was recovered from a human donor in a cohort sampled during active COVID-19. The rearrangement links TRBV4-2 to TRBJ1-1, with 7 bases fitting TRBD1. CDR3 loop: CASSQDTGATEAFF. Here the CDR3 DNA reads TGTGCCAGCAGCCAAGACACAGGGGCCACTGAAGCTTTCTTT.